What follows are 9 T cell receptor beta chains derived from one specimen sequenced in a study of blood T cell repertoires in COVID-19. Libraries were prepared by immunoSEQ multiplex PCR; TCRdb keeps only in-frame clonotypes and omits some of them. This repertoire shows approximately 250,000 clones, 86% found once; its top ten account for roughly 6.2%. The sequencing sample was made of peripheral blood. The receptor source for this set is a woman at least 80 years old with COVID-19, enrolled during active disease.

CDR3 in DNA: TGTGCCAGCAGCAAAACGTGGACAGGGCTAACCTACGAGCAGTACGTC. Translated: CASSKTWTGLTYEQYV. V is TRBV21-1 and J is TRBJ2-7; the D call in the table, TRBD1, was not verified against the DNA. TRBV21-1 has pseudogene status. The CDR3 is made up of 16 amino acids.

The CDR3, as DNA: TGTGCCAGCAGCCCCGACAGAAAAAACATTCAGTACTTC. It specifies CASSPDRKNIQYF. J is TRBJ2-4 and V is TRBV3-1 (or the pseudogene TRBV3-2), with D possibly matching TRBD1 (5 bases). CDR3 length equals 13 residues. Per the germline V gene, CDR1 is LGHDT and CDR2 is YNNKEL (reference sequence). The ends were cut back, 4 bases at V and 4 bases at J, with 8 bases in the middle.

This clone is a singleton in its sample. The chain has TRBV19 and TRBJ1-1; perhaps TRBD1 as D (6 bases). V was shortened by 4 bases and J by 2 bases, with 8 bases between the two germline ends. Germline V lookup: CDR1 LNHDA, CDR2 SQIVND (reference sequence). CDR3 size: 13 residues. The CDR3 region has the DNA TGTGCCAGTAGTAAAGGGGGAAACACTGAAGCTTTCTTT. This translates into CASSKGGNTEAFF.

The genes are TRBV3-1 (or the pseudogene TRBV3-2) and TRBJ1-1, with a possible D match to TRBD1 (6 bases). CDR3 length equals 14 residues. V was trimmed by 3 bases and J by 7 bases, leaving 15 bases between them. The germline CDR1 and CDR2 sequences are LGHDT and YNNKEL (reference sequence). CDR3 region: CASSHRGKDSEAFF. Here the CDR3 DNA reads TGTGCCAGCAGCCATAGGGGGAAGGATAGTGAAGCTTTCTTT.

This clone was seen a few times. The rearrangement uses TRBV27 and TRBJ1-6; 8 bases align to TRBD1. CDR1 is MNHEY, CDR2 SMNVEV, per germline (reference sequence). The CDR3 has 17 amino acids. V dropped 0 bases and J dropped 8; count of bases not matched to a gene: 9. The CDR3 spells CASSLSRTRGLHSPLHF. In DNA, the CDR3 is TGTGCCAGCAGTTTATCCAGAACCAGGGGGCTCCATTCACCCCTCCACTTT.

The V call is TRBV5-6, the J call TRBJ2-3; weak D call: TRBD1 (6 bases). Germline V gene lookup returns CDR1 SGHDT and CDR2 YYEEEE. V was clipped by 5 bases and J by 6 bases, with 25 bases between them. The CDR3 sequence is 17 residues long. The CDR3 is CASSILSPGQAGDTQYF. CDR3 in DNA: TGTGCCAGCAGTATTCTCTCGCCGGGACAAGCAGGCGATACGCAGTATTTT.

This chain links TRBV7-2 with TRBJ1-2; TRBD1 is a possible D gene (6 bases). The CDR3 is made up of 15 amino acids. Trimming shortened V by 0 bases and J by 4 bases, and 12 bases separated the two germline ends. The germline V gene encodes CDR1 SGHTA and CDR2 FQGNSA. The CDR3 DNA sequence: TGTGCCAGCAGCTTAGCGAATGGGGGCGTCTATGGCTACACCTTC. Protein product: CASSLANGGVYGYTF.

The chain has TRBV10-3 and TRBJ1-5; no clear D. This CDR3 has 14 amino acids. The V end lost 3 bases, the J end lost 7 bases, and 13 bases lay between the germline ends. The germline V gene encodes CDR1 ENHRY and CDR2 SYGVKD. The CDR3 nucleotides read TGTGCCATCAGTGAACGGGAGTTTGCCCAGCCCCAGCATTTT. Translating gives CAISEREFAQPQHF.

This chain joins TRBV13 and TRBJ2-2, with D tentatively TRBD2 (5 bases). The CDR3 contains 16 residues. V gave up 2 bases and J gave up 6 bases, with 16 bases separating them. The germline gives CDR1 PRHDT, CDR2 FYEKMQ (reference sequence). In DNA form, the CDR3 reads TGTGCCAGCAGCTTAAGAGATCGGGGAGAGTCCGGGGAGCTGTTTTTT. Translating it yields CASSLRDRGESGELFF.